This T cell receptor (beta chain) was found in a study of blood T cell repertoires in COVID-19. Looked up from germline, CDR1 is SGHRS and CDR2 is YFSETQ. V was pared by 2 bases and J by 4 bases, with 4 bases of the junction left unmatched. The CDR3 is 14 residues long. Profiling relied on immunoSEQ multiplex PCR, and the TCRdb table lists in-frame clones only, not all of them. Altogether about 270,000 clones are present, over 80% being singletons, with the ten largest covering over 3.5%. This clonotype originated in a woman aged 50 to 65 with active or convalescent COVID-19. Specimen: peripheral blood. The V and J genes are TRBV5-1 and TRBJ2-7, with 9 bases lining up with TRBD2. The CDR3 DNA reads as TGCGCCAGCAGCTTTAGCGGGAGTTGGTACGAGCAGTACTTC. This translates into CASSFSGSWYEQYF.